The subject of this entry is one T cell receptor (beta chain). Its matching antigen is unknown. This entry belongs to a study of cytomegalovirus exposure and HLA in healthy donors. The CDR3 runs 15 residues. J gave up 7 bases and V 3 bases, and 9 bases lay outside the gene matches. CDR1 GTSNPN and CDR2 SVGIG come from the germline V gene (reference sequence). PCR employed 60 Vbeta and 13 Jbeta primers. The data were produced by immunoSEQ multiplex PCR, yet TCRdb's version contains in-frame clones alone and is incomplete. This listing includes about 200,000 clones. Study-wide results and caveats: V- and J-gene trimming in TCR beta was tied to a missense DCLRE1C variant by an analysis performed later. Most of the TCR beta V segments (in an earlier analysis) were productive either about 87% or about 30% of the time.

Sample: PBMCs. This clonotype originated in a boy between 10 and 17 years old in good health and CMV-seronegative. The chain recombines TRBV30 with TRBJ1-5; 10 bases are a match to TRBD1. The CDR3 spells CAWSVSRDRGQPQHF. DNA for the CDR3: TGTGCCTGGAGCGTGTCCCGGGACAGGGGCCAGCCCCAGCATTTT.